The clone carrying this T cell receptor beta chain came up many times. This sample is part of a study of T cells in Graves' hyperthyroidism and ophthalmopathy. The CDR3 sequence is 15 residues long. V lost 4 bases and J 2 bases, leaving 12 bases between the germline ends. Germline V gene lookup returns CDR1 SEHNR and CDR2 FQNEAQ (reference sequence). Amplification targeted TCR beta CDR3 regions from RNA transcripts. Using the HTBI primer set, a first-round RT-PCR was run on the TCR CDR3. TCRdb re-derived calls from the multiplex PCR reads in MiXCR, one entry per CDR3 protein. The table includes about 420,000 distinct CDR3 sequences, roughly 15% detected once.

The TCR sequence derives from a woman under 30 with Graves' hyperthyroidism. Sequenced: blood. The genes are TRBV7-9 and TRBJ1-5; D remains ambiguous. This CDR3 is CASSSLGVGNQPQHF. CDR3 DNA: TGTGCCAGCAGCTCCCTCGGGGTTGGCAATCAGCCCCAGCATTTT. The full variable domain, rest sourced from reference TRBV7-9 and TRBJ1-5, is DTGVSQNPRHKITKRGQNVTFRCDPISEHNRLYWYRQTLGQGPEFLTYFQNEAQLEKSRLLSDRFSAERPKGSFSTLEIQRTEQGDSAMYLCASSSLGVGNQPQHFGDGTRLSIL.